The present TCR beta chain was sequenced within a study of human T cells and chemical hapten exposure. In this sample, this clonotype turned up many times. Each CDR3 protein gets one entry after TCRdb re-called the RACE reads with MiXCR. This table has approximately 400,000 distinct CDR3 sequences, 5% to 6.5% appearing once. Time point given: pre-sensitization, week 0. Treatment reported: therapeutic diphenylcyclopropenone sensitization with weekly scalp DPC. Trimming shortened V by 1 base and J by 4 bases, and 10 bases separated the two germline ends. This CDR3 comprises 14 residues. The material sequenced was whole blood, taken in connection with sensitization to the hapten diphenylcyclopropenone (DPC). The receptor's source is a woman aged 50 to 60 with alopecia areata. Some clones in this sample may be carry-over from other donors' samples. The gene calls are TRBV12-3 or TRBV12-4 and TRBJ1-1; no clear D gene. Here the CDR3 DNA reads TGTGCCAGCAGTTTAGGCAGTGGTGGCACTGAAGCTTTCTTT. Translating gives CASSLGSGGTEAFF.